This T cell receptor (beta chain) was documented in a study of blood T cells in healthy people across ages. Deletions cut 0 bases from V and 9 bases from J, with 9 bases between. The CDR3 sequence is 13 residues long. Looked up from germline, CDR1 is LGHNA and CDR2 is YNFKEQ. This clonotype was seen more than once but under ten times. Its matching antigen is unknown. Through a sample-barcoded 5' primer and a J-beta primer mix, a second PCR was run for roughly 7 to 11 cycles. Every single cDNA molecule received a tag from a template-switch adaptor with 12 random nucleotides. MiXCR, run by TCRdb on the 5' RACE reads, gives a single entry per CDR3 protein. The sample consists of 1,800,000 or so distinct CDR3 sequences, approximately 39% of them appearing once. Points from the study as a whole: Measured against age, TCR beta diversity per million T cells decreased in a roughly linear manner.

The clonotype was recovered from a human donor in good health. Input material: blood. The chain links TRBV4-2 to TRBJ2-1; either TRBD1 or TRBD2 may fit D (5 bases each). CDR3 region: CASSQDGGGEQFF. CDR3 bases: TGTGCCAGCAGCCAAGATGGTGGGGGTGAGCAGTTCTTC.